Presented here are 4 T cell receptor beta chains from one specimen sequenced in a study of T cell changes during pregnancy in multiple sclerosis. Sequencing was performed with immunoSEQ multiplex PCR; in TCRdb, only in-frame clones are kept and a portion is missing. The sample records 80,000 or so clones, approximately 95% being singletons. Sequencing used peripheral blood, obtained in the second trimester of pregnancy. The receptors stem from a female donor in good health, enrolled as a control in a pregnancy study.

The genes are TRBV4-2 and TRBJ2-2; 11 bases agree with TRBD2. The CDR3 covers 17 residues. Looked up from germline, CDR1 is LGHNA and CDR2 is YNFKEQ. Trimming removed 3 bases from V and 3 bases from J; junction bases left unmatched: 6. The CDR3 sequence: CASSQEPGLADTGELFF. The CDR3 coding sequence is TGTGCCAGCAGCCAGGAACCGGGACTAGCGGACACCGGGGAGCTGTTTTTT.

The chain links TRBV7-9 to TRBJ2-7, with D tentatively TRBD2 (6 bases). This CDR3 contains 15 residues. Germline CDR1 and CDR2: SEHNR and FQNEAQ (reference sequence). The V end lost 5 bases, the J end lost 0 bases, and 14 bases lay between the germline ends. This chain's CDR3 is CASSDGTLSSYEQYF. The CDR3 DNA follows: TGTGCCAGCAGCGACGGGACTCTCAGCTCCTACGAGCAGTACTTC.

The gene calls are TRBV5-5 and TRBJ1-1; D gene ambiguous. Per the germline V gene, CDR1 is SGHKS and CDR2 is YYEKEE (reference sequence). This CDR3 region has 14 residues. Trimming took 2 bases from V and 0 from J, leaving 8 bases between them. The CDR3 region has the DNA TGTGCCAGCAGCTTTAGGCAGGTGAACACTGAAGCTTTCTTT. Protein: CASSFRQVNTEAFF.

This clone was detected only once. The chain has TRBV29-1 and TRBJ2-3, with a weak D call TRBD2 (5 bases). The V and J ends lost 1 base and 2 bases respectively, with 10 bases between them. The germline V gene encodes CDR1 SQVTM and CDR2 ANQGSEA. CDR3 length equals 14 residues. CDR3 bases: TGCAGCGTTGAAGTAGGTAGCGCCACAGATACGCAGTATTTT. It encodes CSVEVGSATDTQYF.